This T cell receptor (beta chain) is drawn from a study of T cell repertoires in cytomegalovirus infection. As to this clonotype: Antigen specificity is unknown.

TCRdb recomputed calls from the reads with MiXCR, one row per CDR3 protein. Of approximately 200,000 distinct CDR3 sequences in the sample, approximately 28% were seen once. Germline values: CDR1 LGHNA, CDR2 YSLEER. The CDR3 has 17 residues. The ends lost 4 bases at V and 4 bases at J; junction bases unmatched: 6. Study-wide results and caveats: Carriage of CMV together with the relevant HLA was identifiable through cumulative public TCR beta family frequency.

Sample: PBMCs. The V and J genes are TRBV4-3 and TRBJ2-5, with TRBD2 matching over 16 bases. This clonotype was sampled from a human donor in good health (CMV status not recorded). Some clones in this sample may be carry-over from other donors' samples. Here the CDR3 reads CASSLSGTSGGGETQYF. The CDR3 coding sequence is TGCGCCAGCAGCCTTTCCGGGACTAGCGGGGGGGGAGAGACCCAGTACTTC.